This T cell receptor beta chain originates from a study of T cell repertoires in cytomegalovirus infection. Study details: Both a matching HLA type and CMV infection were indicated by public TCR beta signatures. Study-level findings and limits: CMV-specific TCR beta clonotypes restricted by HLA-C dominated the ex vivo response.

TCRdb processed the reads anew with MiXCR; each CDR3 protein has one entry. The sample has approximately 500,000 distinct CDR3 sequences; 16% are singletons. This CDR3 comprises 17 residues. V was pared by 0 bases and J by 0 bases, with 14 bases between. Germline V gene sequence: CDR1 MGHRA, CDR2 YSYEKL. This clonotype turned up a few times. Its antigen is as yet unknown. The sequencing input was CD8+ T cells from PBMCs. The V gene is TRBV4-1, the J gene TRBJ1-1; unclear D gene. The TCR sequence derives from a human donor in good health (CMV status not recorded). Some clones in this sample may be carry-over from other donors' samples. The CDR3 reads CASSQDRVPRMNTEAFF. In DNA, the CDR3 is TGCGCCAGCAGCCAAGATCGGGTACCAAGGATGAACACTGAAGCTTTCTTT.